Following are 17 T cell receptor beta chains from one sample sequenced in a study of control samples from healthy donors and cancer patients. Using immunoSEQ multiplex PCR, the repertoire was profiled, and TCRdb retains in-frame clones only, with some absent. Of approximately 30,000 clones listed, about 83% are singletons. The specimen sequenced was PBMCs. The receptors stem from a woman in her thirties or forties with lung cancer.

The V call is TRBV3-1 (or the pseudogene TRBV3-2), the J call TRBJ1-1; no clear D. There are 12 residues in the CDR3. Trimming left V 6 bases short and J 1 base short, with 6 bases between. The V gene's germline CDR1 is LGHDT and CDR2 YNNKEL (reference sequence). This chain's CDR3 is CASSTENTEAFF. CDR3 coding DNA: TGTGCCAGCAGTACGGAGAACACTGAAGCTTTCTTT.

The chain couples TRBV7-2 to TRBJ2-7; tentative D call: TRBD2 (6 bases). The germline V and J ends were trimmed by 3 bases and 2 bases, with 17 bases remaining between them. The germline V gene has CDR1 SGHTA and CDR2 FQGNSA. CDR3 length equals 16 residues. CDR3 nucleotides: TGTGCCAGCAGCTTGAAACGGGAGCATCCCCCCTACGAGCAGTACTTC. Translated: CASSLKREHPPYEQYF.

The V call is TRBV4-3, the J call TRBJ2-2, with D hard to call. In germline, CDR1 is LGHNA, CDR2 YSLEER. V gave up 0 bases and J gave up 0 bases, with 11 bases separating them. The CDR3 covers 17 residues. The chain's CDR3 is CASSQDSRAANTGELFF. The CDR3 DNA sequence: TGCGCCAGCAGCCAAGATTCCCGGGCCGCGAACACCGGGGAGCTGTTTTTT.

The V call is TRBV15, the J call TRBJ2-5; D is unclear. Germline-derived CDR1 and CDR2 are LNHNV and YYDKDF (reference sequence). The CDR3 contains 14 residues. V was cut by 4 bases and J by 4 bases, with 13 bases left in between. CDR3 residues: CATSIRGVGETQYF. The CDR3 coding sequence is TGTGCCACCAGCATTAGAGGAGTGGGAGAGACCCAGTACTTC.

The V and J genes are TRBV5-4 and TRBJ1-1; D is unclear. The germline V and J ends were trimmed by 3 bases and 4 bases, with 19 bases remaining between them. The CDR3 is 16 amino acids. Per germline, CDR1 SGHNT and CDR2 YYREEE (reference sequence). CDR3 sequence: CASSSAVSGVGTEAFF. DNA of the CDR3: TGTGCCAGCAGCTCGGCGGTTTCCGGGGTTGGCACTGAAGCTTTCTTT.

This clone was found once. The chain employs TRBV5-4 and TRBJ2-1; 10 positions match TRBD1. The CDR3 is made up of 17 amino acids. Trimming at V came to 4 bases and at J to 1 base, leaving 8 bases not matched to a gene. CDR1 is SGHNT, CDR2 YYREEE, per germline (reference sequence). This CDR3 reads CASSGTRQGASYNEQFF. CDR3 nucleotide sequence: TGTGCCAGCAGCGGAACTCGACAGGGGGCTTCCTACAATGAGCAGTTCTTC.

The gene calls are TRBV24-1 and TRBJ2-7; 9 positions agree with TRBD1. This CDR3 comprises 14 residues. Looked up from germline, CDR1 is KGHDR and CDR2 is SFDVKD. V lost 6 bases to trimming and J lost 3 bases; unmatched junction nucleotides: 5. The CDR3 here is CATSPGTGIYEQYF. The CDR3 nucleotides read TGTGCCACCAGTCCCGGGACAGGGATCTACGAGCAGTACTTC.

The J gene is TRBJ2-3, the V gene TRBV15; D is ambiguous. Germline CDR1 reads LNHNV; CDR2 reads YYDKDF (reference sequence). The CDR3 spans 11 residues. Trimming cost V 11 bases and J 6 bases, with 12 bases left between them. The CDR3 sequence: CAAGEADTQYF. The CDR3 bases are TGTGCCGCTGGAGAAGCGGATACGCAGTATTTT.

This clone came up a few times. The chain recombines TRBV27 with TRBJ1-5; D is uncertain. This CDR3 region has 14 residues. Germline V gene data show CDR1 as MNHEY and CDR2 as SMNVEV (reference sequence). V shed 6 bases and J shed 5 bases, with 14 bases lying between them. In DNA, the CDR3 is TGTGCCAGCAGCGGAGGGAGTAAGGATCAGCCCCAGCATTTT. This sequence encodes CASSGGSKDQPQHF.

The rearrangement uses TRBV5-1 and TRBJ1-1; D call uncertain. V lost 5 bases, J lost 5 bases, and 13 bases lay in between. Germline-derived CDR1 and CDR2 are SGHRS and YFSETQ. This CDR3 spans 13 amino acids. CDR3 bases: TGCGCCAGCAGAGAGACTCCGGGAACTGAAGCTTTCTTT. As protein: CASRETPGTEAFF. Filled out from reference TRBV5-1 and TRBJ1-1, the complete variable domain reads KAGVTQTPRYLIKTRGQQVTLSCSPISGHRSVSWYQQTPGQGLQFLFEYFSETQRNKGNFPGRFSGRQFSNSRSEMNVSTLELGDSALYLCASRETPGTEAFFGQGTRLTVV.

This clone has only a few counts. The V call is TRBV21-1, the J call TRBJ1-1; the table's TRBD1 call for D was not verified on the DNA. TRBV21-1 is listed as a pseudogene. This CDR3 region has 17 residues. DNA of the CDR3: TGTGCCAGCAGCAAATCATCGGGACAGATGATGAACACTGAAGCTTTCTTT. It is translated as CASSKSSGQMMNTEAFF.

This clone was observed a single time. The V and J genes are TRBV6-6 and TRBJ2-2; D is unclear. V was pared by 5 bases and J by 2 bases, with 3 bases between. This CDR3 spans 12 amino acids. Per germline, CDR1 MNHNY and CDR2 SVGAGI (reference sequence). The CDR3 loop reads CASSPNTGELFF. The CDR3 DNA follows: TGTGCCAGCAGTCCCAACACCGGGGAGCTGTTTTTT.

CDR3 sequence (DNA): TGCAGCGTTCTAGTACTAGCGGGGGCGGTCACCGGGGAGCTGTTTTTT. Its translation is CSVLVLAGAVTGELFF. The genes are TRBV29-1 and TRBJ2-2; 11 positions agree with TRBD2. Per germline, CDR1 SQVTM and CDR2 ANQGSEA. This CDR3 comprises 16 residues. The V segment lost 5 bases and the J segment 4 bases; nucleotides outside the gene matches: 9.

As DNA, the CDR3 is TGTGCCAGCAGCCAGGAAATGGGACGGCCGGAAAAACAGTACTTC. This codes for CASSQEMGRPEKQYF. This chain links TRBV3-1 (or the pseudogene TRBV3-2) with TRBJ2-7; the D call may be TRBD1 or TRBD2 (5 bases each). V lost 3 bases, J lost 10 bases, and 22 bases lay in between. This CDR3 spans 15 amino acids. Per the germline V gene, CDR1 is LGHDT and CDR2 is YNNKEL (reference sequence).

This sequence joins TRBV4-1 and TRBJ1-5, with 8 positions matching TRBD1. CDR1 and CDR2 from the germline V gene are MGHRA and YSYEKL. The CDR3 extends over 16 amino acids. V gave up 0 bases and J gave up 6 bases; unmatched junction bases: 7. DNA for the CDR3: TGCGCCAGCAGCCAAGATCTTCAGGGGGCGCTTCAGCCCCAGCATTTT. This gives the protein CASSQDLQGALQPQHF.

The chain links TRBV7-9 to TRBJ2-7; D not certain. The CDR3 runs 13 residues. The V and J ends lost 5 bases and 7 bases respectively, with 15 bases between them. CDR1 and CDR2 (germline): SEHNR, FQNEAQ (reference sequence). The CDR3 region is CASSPASTGEQYF. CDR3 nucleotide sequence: TGTGCCAGCAGCCCCGCTAGTACTGGGGAGCAGTACTTC.

The CDR3 loop reads CASSATSTDTQYF. The CDR3 DNA reads TGTGCCAGCAGTGCGACTAGCACAGATACGCAGTATTTT. The V call is TRBV6-4, the J call TRBJ2-3; D is unclear. Germline CDR1 MRHNA, CDR2 SNTAGT. Trimming pared 4 bases from V and 0 bases from J, leaving 5 bases between. The CDR3 totals 13 residues.